A single T cell receptor beta chain is shown here with its context. Antigen unknown. The source of the sample is a study of T cell responses to AZD1222 COVID-19 vaccine. The CDR3 is 16 amino acids. In germline, CDR1 is SNHLY, CDR2 FYNNEI. V shed 6 bases and J shed 1 base, with 15 bases lying between them. Findings of the study overall: Among the donors, most were white British and more were female, and clonal diversity was possibly underestimated. Sampling that yielded the repertoires occurred only after the peak T cell response.

Data came from immunoSEQ multiplex PCR; TCRdb stores just in-frame clones and leaves some out. The table records 100,000 to 120,000 clones, roughly 92% of them present only once. This sequence joins TRBV2 and TRBJ2-2; D perhaps matches TRBD1 (6 bases). This material consisted of peripheral blood, taken 28 days after the second AZD1222 dose. The sequence was obtained from an adult who received the AZD1222 COVID-19 vaccine. CDR3 protein: CASSEQGWGNTGELFF. CDR3 in DNA: TGTGCCAGCAGCGAACAGGGATGGGGGAACACCGGGGAGCTGTTTTTT.